The 7 T cell receptor beta chains given below trace back to one sample, sequenced in a study of blood T cell repertoires in COVID-19. Sequencing used immunoSEQ multiplex PCR; TCRdb keeps in-frame clones, though not all of them. The table records 250,000 to 350,000 clones, around 91% of them present only once. Sequences were obtained from PBMCs or T cells enriched from blood (not recorded which). The receptor set was obtained from a woman aged 18-29 years with acute COVID-19.

This chain uses TRBV2 with TRBJ2-7; 8 nucleotides match TRBD1. The CDR3 extends over 14 amino acids. Germline V CDR1 and CDR2: SNHLY, FYNNEI. V lost 6 bases to trimming and J lost 6 bases; unmatched junction nucleotides: 10. Written as DNA, the CDR3 is TGTGCCAGCAGCCGACAGGGGAGAACTGGCGAGCAGTACTTC. This sequence encodes CASSRQGRTGEQYF.

This chain connects TRBV3-1 (or the pseudogene TRBV3-2) to TRBJ2-4; the D gene is possibly TRBD1 (5 bases). Deletions cut 0 bases from V and 5 bases from J, with 11 bases between. Germline V gene sequence: CDR1 LGHDT, CDR2 YNNKEL (reference sequence). This CDR3 has 15 residues. The CDR3 sequence is CASSQDLGRENIQYF. The CDR3 DNA reads TGTGCCAGCAGCCAAGATCTGGGCAGGGAAAACATTCAGTACTTC.

CDR3 protein: CASSPAGTSGTGELFF. Here the CDR3 DNA reads TGTGCCAGCAGTCCAGCCGGGACTAGCGGGACCGGGGAGCTGTTTTTT. V and J are TRBV28 and TRBJ2-2; 12 bases map to TRBD2. V lost 5 bases to trimming and J lost 5 bases; unmatched junction nucleotides: 6. Per the germline V gene, CDR1 is MDHEN and CDR2 is SYDVKM. The CDR3 has 16 amino acids.

This chain joins TRBV19 and TRBJ1-2; TRBD1 might be the D (5 bases). Germline CDR1 and CDR2: LNHDA and SQIVND (reference sequence). Trimming shortened V by 4 bases and J by 0 bases, and 12 bases separated the two germline ends. The CDR3 loop spans 15 amino acids. The CDR3: CASSTGVWANYGYTF. As DNA, the CDR3 is TGTGCCAGTAGTACGGGGGTTTGGGCTAACTATGGCTACACCTTC.

This clone was counted a few times. The V gene is TRBV2, the J gene TRBJ2-7; D possibly corresponds to TRBD1 (5 bases). V was trimmed by 5 bases and J by 7 bases, leaving 18 bases between them. Germline-derived CDR1 and CDR2 are SNHLY and FYNNEI. This CDR3 has 14 residues. The CDR3 DNA reads as TGTGCCAGCAGTATGAGTATGACAGCCTGGGAGCAGTACTTC. Its protein is CASSMSMTAWEQYF.

This chain joins TRBV5-1 and TRBJ1-3; D is possibly TRBD1 (5 bases). This CDR3 contains 14 residues. Deletions cut 4 bases from V and 4 bases from J, with 12 bases between. Germline values: CDR1 SGHRS, CDR2 YFSETQ. CDR3 loop: CASSPQVGGNTIYF. The CDR3 DNA sequence: TGCGCCAGCAGCCCACAGGTGGGAGGAAACACCATATATTTT.

This chain joins TRBV6-5 and TRBJ1-1; D gene uncertain. Germline lookup yields CDR1 MNHEY and CDR2 SVGAGI. V shed 2 bases and J shed 4 bases, with 17 bases lying between them. The CDR3 consists of 16 residues. The CDR3 nucleotides are TGTGCCAGCAGTTACACGGCACCCGGAGAGGGCACTGAAGCTTTCTTT. Protein: CASSYTAPGEGTEAFF.